One and the same sample provided the 6 T cell receptor beta chains below, sequenced in a study of T cells after yellow fever vaccination. One entry per CDR3 protein, called by TCRdb with MiXCR from the 5' RACE reads. Altogether under 200,000 distinct CDR3 sequences are present, 8% to 13% being singletons, with the ten largest covering just over 35%. The sample in question was CD8+ T cells sorted from PBMCs, obtained 15 days after the yellow fever booster vaccination. The origin of the receptors is a man younger than 35 who received the YFV17D yellow fever vaccine.

The chain uses TRBV4-3 and TRBJ2-5; perhaps TRBD2 as D (6 bases). The CDR3 length is 14 residues. From germline, CDR1 is LGHNA and CDR2 YSLEER. V lost 1 base to trimming and J lost 4 bases, with 10 bases between them. The DNA for the CDR3 is TGCGCCAGCAGCCAAGGGAGGGGCTTAGAGACCCAGTACTTC. Translated, it gives CASSQGRGLETQYF.

The gene calls are TRBV2 and TRBJ2-3; 7 bases fit TRBD1. The V gene end was trimmed by 2 bases and the J gene end by 3 bases; junction bases not matched to a gene: 11. The length of the CDR3 is 17 residues. The V gene's germline CDR1 is SNHLY and CDR2 FYNNEI. This CDR3 reads CASSEFSAGGTTDTQYF. For the CDR3, the DNA is TGTGCCAGCAGTGAATTTTCGGCAGGGGGAACGACAGATACGCAGTATTTT.

This chain connects TRBV12-3 or TRBV12-4 to TRBJ2-7; 9 bases are shared with TRBD2. The V segment lost 6 bases and the J segment 7 bases; nucleotides outside the gene matches: 10. The CDR3 runs to 14 residues. CDR3 in DNA: TGTGCCAGCAGCCCCGCGGGGGGGGCTTGGGAGCAGTACTTC. Amino acid sequence: CASSPAGGAWEQYF.

J is TRBJ2-1 and V is TRBV19; 9 bases map to TRBD2. Trimming cost V 7 bases and J 6 bases; bases outside gene matches: 13. CDR1 LNHDA and CDR2 SQIVND come from the germline V gene (reference sequence). This CDR3 has 16 residues. This CDR3 reads CASTVWAGGKPNEQFF. CDR3 sequence (DNA): TGTGCCAGTACCGTGTGGGCGGGGGGGAAGCCCAATGAGCAGTTCTTC.

This clonotype has a handful of counts. The rearrangement links TRBV19 to TRBJ1-6; D may be TRBD1 (5 bases). Germline CDR1 LNHDA, CDR2 SQIVND (reference sequence). V was cut by 6 bases and J by 8 bases, with 20 bases left in between. The CDR3 has 16 residues. CDR3 sequence (DNA): TGTGCCAGTAGGCAGTGGGCCGGGACGTCACATTCACCCCTCCACTTT. Amino acid sequence: CASRQWAGTSHSPLHF.

The chain couples TRBV6-2 or TRBV6-3 to TRBJ2-7, with D perhaps TRBD2 (5 bases). The germline V and J ends were trimmed by 6 bases and 2 bases, with 11 bases remaining between them. The germline gives CDR1 MNHEY, CDR2 SVGEGT. The CDR3 totals 13 residues. The CDR3 coding sequence is TGTGCCAGCAGCGGAGGTTTCGCCTACGAGCAGTACTTC. This codes for CASSGGFAYEQYF.